This TCR beta chain was observed in a study of blood T cell repertoires in COVID-19. Study details: Material from acute and convalescent COVID-19 was sourced from the United States, Italy and Spain. Sample material is recorded as cDNA or gDNA derived from T cells, B-cell-depleted T cells, or PBMCs.

Per the original data handling: Reference gene primer amplification yielded estimated nucleated cell counts. The data were produced by immunoSEQ multiplex PCR, yet TCRdb's version contains in-frame clones alone and is incomplete. V and J calls and clone size follow that table, whereas D and trimming were derived from the DNA. The repertoire holds approximately 52,000 clones, with roughly 89% as singletons. CDR1 is GTSNPN and CDR2 is SVGIG in the germline V gene (reference sequence). Trimming cost V 0 bases and J 10 bases, with 16 bases left between them. This CDR3 region has 15 residues. This clonotype was obtained from a man in his 60s with active COVID-19. The chain carries TRBV30 and TRBJ1-6; possible D gene TRBD1, 5 bases. Material for sequencing was peripheral blood. The CDR3 DNA follows: TGTGCCTGGAGTGTAGGAGGGACCTCAGAGTCACCCCTCCACTTT. Its protein product is CAWSVGGTSESPLHF.